The clone carrying this T cell receptor delta chain was counted ten times or more. This specimen belongs to a study of gamma-delta chains in newborns, infants, children. Study-wide context: Polyclonal expansion of innate γδ T cells after birth follows microbial exposure.

TCRdb reapplied CATT to the reads. The table includes under 8,000 delta-chain clones, about 0.66% detected once. After removal of 1 base from V and 7 bases from J, the junction contained 15 bases not matched to a gene. CDR1 is GEAIGNYY and CDR2 is EKD in the germline V gene. CDR3 length equals 17 residues. The sequence was collected from a child who was a newborn, infant or young child, either healthy, febrile or measles-vaccinated (not recorded which). The rearrangement uses TRDV2 and TRDJ1; 9 bases align to TRDD3. Sequenced input: blood. CDR3 sequence (DNA): TGTGCCTGTGACACGTCCTGGGGGATTAATCCCATGGGTAAACTCATCTTT. This codes for CACDTSWGINPMGKLIF.